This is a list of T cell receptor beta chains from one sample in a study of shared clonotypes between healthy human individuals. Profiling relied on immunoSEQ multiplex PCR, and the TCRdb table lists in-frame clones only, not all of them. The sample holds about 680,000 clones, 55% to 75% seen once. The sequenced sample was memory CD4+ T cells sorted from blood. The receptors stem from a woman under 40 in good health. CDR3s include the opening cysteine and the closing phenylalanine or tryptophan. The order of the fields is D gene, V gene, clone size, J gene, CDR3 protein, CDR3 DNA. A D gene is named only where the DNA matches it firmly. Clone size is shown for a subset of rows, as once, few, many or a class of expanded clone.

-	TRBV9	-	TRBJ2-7	CASSVGLGRREQYF	TGTGCCAGCAGCGTAGGTCTGGGAAGGCGCGAGCAGTACTTC
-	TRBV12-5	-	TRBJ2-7	CASGSTLVFTLDEQYF	TGTGCTAGTGGTTCCACCCTGGTCTTTACCTTGGACGAGCAGTACTTC
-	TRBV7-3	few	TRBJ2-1	CASGQGNEQFF	TGTGCCAGCGGGCAGGGTAATGAGCAGTTCTTC
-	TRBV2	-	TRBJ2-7	CASSELRTACEQYF	TGTGCCAGCAGTGAATTGAGGACAGCTTGCGAGCAGTACTTC
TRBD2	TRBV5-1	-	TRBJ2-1	CASNLAGGYNEQFF	TGCGCCAGCAATCTAGCGGGAGGTTACAATGAGCAGTTCTTC
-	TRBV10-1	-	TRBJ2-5	CASSDLEWDKMYQETQYF	TGCGCCAGCAGTGATTTGGAGTGGGACAAGATGTACCAAGAGACCCAGTACTTC
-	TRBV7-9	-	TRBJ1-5	CASSGTTATTNSNQPQHF	TGTGCCAGCAGCGGAACGACAGCTACCACGAATAGCAATCAGCCCCAGCATTTT
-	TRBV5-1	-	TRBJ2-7	CASSATISYEQYF	TGCGCCAGCAGTGCGACTATCTCCTACGAGCAGTACTTC
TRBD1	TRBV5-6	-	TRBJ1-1	CASSYGQGAEAFF	TGTGCCAGCAGCTATGGACAGGGGGCTGAAGCTTTCTTT
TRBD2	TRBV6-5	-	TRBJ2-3	CASSSPSGVRDTQYF	TGTGCCAGCAGTTCGCCCAGCGGGGTTCGGGATACGCAGTATTTT
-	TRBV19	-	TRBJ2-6	CASSIVEAGANVLTF	TGTGCCAGTAGTATTGTGGAGGCTGGGGCCAACGTCCTGACTTTC